This entry lists 30 T cell receptor beta chains sequenced from one sample in a study of blood T cells in healthy people across ages. Through a sample-barcoded 5' primer and a J-beta primer mix, a second PCR was run for roughly 6 to 12 cycles. In TCRdb, the 5' RACE reads were re-called with MiXCR into one record per CDR3 protein. The sample lists around 1,500,000 distinct CDR3 sequences; 40% to 50% were seen once. What was sequenced was blood. Source of these receptors: a woman aged 18-29 years in good health.

V is TRBV5-1 and J is TRBJ2-3; D remains ambiguous. The CDR3 covers 13 residues. Germline V gene lookup returns CDR1 SGHRS and CDR2 YFSETQ. The V and J ends lost 4 bases and 2 bases respectively, with 8 bases between them. As DNA, the CDR3 is TGCGCCAGCAGCGCGGAGCCCACAGATACGCAGTATTTT. It is translated as CASSAEPTDTQYF.

This clonotype has just one count. The rearrangement links TRBV20-1 to TRBJ1-6, with a weak D call TRBD1 (6 bases). The germline gives CDR1 DFQATT, CDR2 SNEGSKA (reference sequence). The CDR3 loop spans 15 amino acids. Deletions cut 3 bases from V and 8 bases from J, with 17 bases between. CDR3 loop: CSASKRARGDSPLHF. The CDR3 DNA sequence: TGCAGTGCTAGTAAGCGGGCCAGGGGAGATTCACCCCTCCACTTT.

This clonotype was recorded a few times. This chain joins TRBV20-1 and TRBJ2-4, with D possibly matching TRBD2 (5 bases). Trimming took 3 bases from V and 1 from J, leaving 16 bases between them. Germline V gene sequence: CDR1 DFQATT, CDR2 SNEGSKA (reference sequence). This CDR3 contains 16 residues. Here the CDR3 DNA reads TGCAGTGCTAGCACACCGGGCCGCGGGGCCAAAAACATTCAGTACTTC. Its translation: CSASTPGRGAKNIQYF.

In its sample, this clonotype was seen a few times. This chain connects TRBV10-3 to TRBJ2-7, with 10 bases fitting TRBD1. CDR3 length: 11 residues. CDR1 and CDR2 from the germline V gene are ENHRY and SYGVKD. The V and J ends lost 9 bases and 9 bases, in that order; junction bases with no gene match: 5. The CDR3 spells CAIGQGDWQYF. The CDR3 DNA sequence: TGTGCCATAGGACAGGGGGATTGGCAGTACTTC.

The genes are TRBV27 and TRBJ2-7, with D tentatively TRBD1 or TRBD2 (5 bases each). Trimming took 2 bases from V and 5 from J, leaving 13 bases between them. Germline-derived CDR1 and CDR2 are MNHEY and SMNVEV (reference sequence). CDR3 length: 14 amino acids. The chain's CDR3 is CASSLRDHLNEQYF. The CDR3 nucleotides are TGTGCCAGCAGTTTACGGGACCACTTGAACGAGCAGTACTTC.

The chain joins TRBV7-9 to TRBJ1-5, with D possibly matching TRBD1 (6 bases). V lost 4 bases, J lost 6 bases, and 10 bases lay in between. Germline values: CDR1 SEHNR, CDR2 FQNEAQ (reference sequence). The CDR3 is made up of 13 amino acids. Here the CDR3 reads CASSSSGAQPQHF. The CDR3, as DNA: TGTGCCAGCAGCTCGTCGGGGGCTCAGCCCCAGCATTTT.

The chain combines TRBV2 with TRBJ2-7; possibly TRBD2 for D (5 bases). Between the trimmed V and J ends, which lost 11 bases and 7 bases, there was a span of 15 bases. This CDR3 comprises 11 residues. Per germline, CDR1 SNHLY and CDR2 FYNNEI. CDR3 sequence: CAVSRSGEQYF. The DNA for the CDR3 is TGTGCCGTATCACGTTCGGGGGAGCAGTACTTC.

The chain couples TRBV6-1 to TRBJ2-1, with unresolved D. V was shortened by 4 bases and J by 4 bases, with 11 bases between the two germline ends. This CDR3 comprises 14 residues. Per germline, CDR1 MNHNS and CDR2 SASEGT. DNA of the CDR3: TGTGCCAGCAGTGCCCCCGGCGGATACAATGAGCAGTTCTTC. Translating gives CASSAPGGYNEQFF.

This clonotype has at least ten counts. V gene TRBV4-1 combines with J gene TRBJ2-3; D assignment may be TRBD1 or TRBD2 (5 bases each). The CDR3 consists of 14 residues. Trimming removed 3 bases from V and 5 bases from J, with 12 bases in between. From germline, CDR1 is MGHRA and CDR2 YSYEKL. CDR3 protein: CASSQGVVIDTQYF. CDR3 bases: TGCGCCAGCAGCCAGGGGGTTGTGATAGATACGCAGTATTTT.

This chain uses TRBV9 with TRBJ1-6; TRBD1 matches at 9 bases. The CDR3 extends over 16 amino acids. Germline CDR1 is SGDLS and CDR2 is YYNGEE. After removal of 0 bases from V and 7 bases from J, the junction contained 5 bases not matched to a gene. For the CDR3, the DNA is TGTGCCAGCAGCGTAGGAACGGGACAGGGCAATTCACCCCTCCACTTT. It translates to CASSVGTGQGNSPLHF. The entire variable domain, with the rest obtained from reference TRBV9 and TRBJ1-6, is as follows: DSGVTQTPKHLITATGQRVTLRCSPRSGDLSVYWYQQSLDQGLQFLIQYYNGEERAKGNILERFSAQQFPDLHSELNLSSLELGDSALYFCASSVGTGQGNSPLHFGNGTRLTVT.

The chain recombines TRBV7-2 with TRBJ2-1; D gene unclear. The CDR3 is made up of 14 amino acids. CDR1 and CDR2 (germline): SGHTA, FQGNSA. V lost 3 bases to trimming and J lost 1 base, with 7 bases between them. The CDR3 reads CASSFSKSYNEQFF. DNA of the CDR3: TGTGCCAGCAGCTTTAGCAAGTCCTACAATGAGCAGTTCTTC. The full variable domain, with the rest looked up from reference TRBV7-2 and TRBJ2-1, is GAGVSQSPSNKVTEKGKDVELRCDPISGHTALYWYRQSLGQGLEFLIYFQGNSAPDKSGLPSDRFSAERTGGSVSTLTIQRTQQEDSAVYLCASSFSKSYNEQFFGPGTRLTVL.

This clonotype was seen only a few times. The chain employs TRBV5-1 and TRBJ2-3; 8 nucleotides match TRBD2. J lost 5 bases, V lost 4 bases, and 12 bases had no gene match. There are 16 residues in the CDR3. Germline V lookup: CDR1 SGHRS, CDR2 YFSETQ. CDR3 amino acids: CASSRGGGRVQDTQYF. The CDR3 DNA reads as TGCGCCAGCAGCCGGGGGGGTGGCAGGGTGCAAGATACGCAGTATTTT.

The table lists this clonotype with a few counts. At one end the junction does not follow the germline gene, possibly because of a read error. The chain joins TRBV7-7 to TRBJ2-1; 10 bases are shared with TRBD2. Per germline, CDR1 SSHAT and CDR2 FNYEAQ (reference sequence). This CDR3 contains 15 residues. The chain's CDR3 is CASSALAGINNEQFF. CDR3 DNA: TGTGCTAGCAGCGCACTAGCGGGGATAAACAATGAGCAGTTCTTC.

Comment on this clonotype: A junction boundary mismatches the germline segment, possibly from a read error. The chain uses TRBV5-6 and TRBJ2-4; 11 bases map to TRBD1. CDR1 and CDR2 (germline): SGHDT, YYEEEE. This CDR3 is built from 18 residues. As DNA, the CDR3 is TGTGCCAGCAGCTCTCCGGACAGGGGGCGAATAGCCAAAAACAGTCAGTACTTC. Amino acid sequence: CASSSPDRGRIAKNSQYF.

The chain recombines TRBV2 with TRBJ2-1, with D perhaps TRBD1 (6 bases). Germline V gene sequence: CDR1 SNHLY, CDR2 FYNNEI. V was shortened by 4 bases and J by 6 bases, with 13 bases between the two germline ends. The CDR3 is made up of 14 amino acids. CDR3 sequence reads: CASSAVTGGNEQFF. CDR3 nucleotide sequence: TGTGCCAGCAGTGCAGTGACAGGAGGCAATGAGCAGTTCTTC.

Only a few counts were recorded for this clonotype. The chain recombines TRBV5-1 with TRBJ2-7; D unclear. V lost 0 bases and J 4 bases, leaving 8 bases between the germline ends. Looked up from germline, CDR1 is SGHRS and CDR2 is YFSETQ. There are 13 residues in the CDR3. The CDR3 nucleotides are TGCGCCAGCAGCTTGGTCGGAAATTACGAGCAGTACTTC. Translation: CASSLVGNYEQYF.

The gene calls are TRBV10-3 and TRBJ2-1, with 10 bases that match TRBD2. Germline V lookup: CDR1 ENHRY, CDR2 SYGVKD. CDR3 length equals 14 residues. The V and J ends lost 4 bases and 6 bases, in that order; junction bases with no gene match: 3. CDR3 amino acids: CAISASGGANEQFF. The CDR3 nucleotides read TGTGCCATCAGTGCAAGCGGGGGGGCCAATGAGCAGTTCTTC.

This sequence joins TRBV4-2 and TRBJ1-2; TRBD1 aligns across 8 bases. This CDR3 has 17 amino acids. J gave up 1 base and V 3 bases, and 10 bases lay outside the gene matches. The germline gives CDR1 LGHNA, CDR2 YNFKEQ. The CDR3 sequence is CASSQVGQGRYNYGYTF. The CDR3 bases are TGTGCCAGCAGCCAGGTTGGACAGGGACGATATAACTATGGCTACACCTTC.

The chain carries TRBV9 and TRBJ2-5; perhaps TRBD2 as D (5 bases). Trimming pared 0 bases from V and 4 bases from J, leaving 10 bases between. This CDR3 comprises 14 residues. From germline, CDR1 is SGDLS and CDR2 YYNGEE. CDR3 nucleotides: TGTGCCAGCAGCGTAGAAATTGGAGGAGAGACCCAGTACTTC. Encoded protein: CASSVEIGGETQYF.

The rearrangement joins TRBV6-1 to TRBJ1-2, with 7 bases fitting TRBD1. Germline loops: CDR1 MNHNS, CDR2 SASEGT. Germline trimming cut 6 bases from V and 5 bases from J; bases unmatched to any gene: 6. This CDR3 is 13 amino acids long. This chain's CDR3 is CASSDREKYGYTF. DNA for the CDR3: TGTGCCAGCAGCGACAGGGAGAAATATGGCTACACCTTC.

The rearrangement uses TRBV24-1 and TRBJ2-3; weak D call: TRBD2 (6 bases). CDR3 size: 17 residues. V gave up 1 base and J gave up 0 bases, with 13 bases separating them. Germline lookup yields CDR1 KGHDR and CDR2 SFDVKD. DNA for the CDR3: TGTGCCACCAGTGATTTCCCGGCGGGGTCTAGCACAGATACGCAGTATTTT. Protein sequence: CATSDFPAGSSTDTQYF.

There are a few counts of this clonotype. V usage is TRBV7-9 and J usage is TRBJ2-1; weak D call: TRBD1 (5 bases). Germline V lookup: CDR1 SEHNR, CDR2 FQNEAQ (reference sequence). Trimming pared 0 bases from V and 2 bases from J, leaving 8 bases between. The length of the CDR3 is 15 residues. The CDR3 nucleotides read TGTGCCAGCAGCTTAGCAGAAGGGGCCTACAATGAGCAGTTCTTC. It specifies CASSLAEGAYNEQFF.

A few counts support this clonotype. The J gene is TRBJ2-5, the V gene TRBV20-1; TRBD2 matches 10 bases. Germline assignment: CDR1 DFQATT and CDR2 SNEGSKA (reference sequence). The CDR3 extends over 13 amino acids. Trimming at V came to 7 bases and at J to 1 base, leaving 3 bases not matched to a gene. DNA for the CDR3: TGCAGTGGGACTAGCGGATCCCAAGAGACCCAGTACTTC. This translates into CSGTSGSQETQYF.

V is TRBV12-3 or TRBV12-4 and J is TRBJ1-2, with D possibly being TRBD1 (6 bases). The CDR3 spans 16 residues. The V end was cut by 3 bases, the J end by 2 bases, with 16 bases between. As DNA, the CDR3 is TGTGCCAGCAGTTTGCGGGGGGCGCCCCCAAACTATGGCTACACCTTC. The encoded protein is CASSLRGAPPNYGYTF.

This clonotype was recorded at least ten times. The J gene is TRBJ2-1, the V gene TRBV2, with 10 bases matching TRBD2. The germline CDR1 and CDR2 sequences are SNHLY and FYNNEI. The V gene end was trimmed by 6 bases and the J gene end by 8 bases; junction bases not matched to a gene: 7. This CDR3 is built from 14 residues. The CDR3, as DNA: TGTGCCAGCAGCTTACTAGCGGGAAGCGATGAGCAGTTCTTC. Translated, it gives CASSLLAGSDEQFF.

This chain links TRBV4-1 with TRBJ2-5; D might be TRBD2 (6 bases). Trimming pared 0 bases from V and 2 bases from J, leaving 22 bases between. Germline V gene data show CDR1 as MGHRA and CDR2 as YSYEKL. This CDR3 is built from 19 residues. As DNA, the CDR3 is TGCGCCAGCAGCCAAGAATGGATGTACGGGGGTGGGGGGCAAGAGACCCAGTACTTC. This sequence encodes CASSQEWMYGGGGQETQYF.

J is TRBJ1-1 and V is TRBV7-9, with D perhaps matching TRBD1 (6 bases). The V gene's germline CDR1 is SEHNR and CDR2 FQNEAQ (reference sequence). CDR3 size: 14 residues. Trimming pared 5 bases from V and 5 bases from J, leaving 15 bases between. This CDR3 reads CASSQGPDRTEAFF. The CDR3 DNA is TGTGCCAGCAGCCAGGGACCCGACAGGACTGAAGCTTTCTTT.

This clonotype has just a few counts. The chain employs TRBV10-3 and TRBJ1-2; D remains unclear. With 7 bases removed from V and 0 bases from J, the gap between germline ends came to 9 bases. The length of the CDR3 is 13 residues. Germline CDR1 is ENHRY and CDR2 is SYGVKD. Here the CDR3 reads CAITTEPNYGYTF. The CDR3 coding sequence is TGTGCCATCACTACCGAACCTAACTATGGCTACACCTTC.

A note on this clonotype: At one end the junction does not follow the germline gene, possibly because of a read error. This sequence joins TRBV3-1 and TRBJ2-3; D gene uncertain. Germline-derived CDR1 and CDR2 are LGHDT and YNNKEL (reference sequence). There are 14 residues in the CDR3. The CDR3 loop is CASRRTLSGDTQYF. The DNA of the CDR3 is TGTGCTAGCAGACGGACCCTTTCGGGAGATACGCAGTATTTT.

The chain uses TRBV9 and TRBJ2-1; 8 bases agree with TRBD2. The CDR3 is 15 residues long. Trimming at V came to 0 bases and at J to 9 bases, leaving 8 bases not matched to a gene. CDR1 is SGDLS, CDR2 YYNGEE, per germline. CDR3 nucleotide sequence: TGTGCCAGCAGCGTAGAAAAAGCGGGAGCGGGTGAGCAGTTCTTC. Its translation: CASSVEKAGAGEQFF.